A selection of T cell receptor beta chains follows, all from one sample in a study of blood T cell repertoires in COVID-19. Method: immunoSEQ multiplex PCR; TCRdb's copy keeps in-frame clones and lacks some. The sample records almost 200,000 clones, more than 75% being singletons. The sample was peripheral blood. These receptors came from a woman aged 40 to 50 with COVID-19, enrolled during active disease. Each CDR3 is given with its conserved first and last residue. Each record gives: J gene, D gene, clone size, V gene, CDR3 protein, CDR3 DNA. The D gene is left open where the match is weak. The size entry is marked missing in some rows and otherwise reads once, few, many or a size class.

>TRBJ1-2|NA|NA|TRBV7-2
CASSRQAGMGYGYTF
TGTGCCAGCAGTCGCCAGGCGGGGATGGGCTATGGCTACACCTTC
>TRBJ1-1|NA|NA|TRBV29-1
CSVGRQDRYTEAFF
TGCAGCGTTGGGCGACAGGACCGCTACACTGAAGCTTTCTTT
>TRBJ1-2|NA|NA|TRBV7-2
CASSLAGGANGYTF
TGTGCCAGCAGCTTAGCGGGGGGGGCGAATGGCTACACCTTC
>TRBJ1-2|NA|NA|TRBV7-8
CASSPLGWEGYTF
TGTGCCAGCAGCCCATTAGGGTGGGAGGGCTACACCTTC
>TRBJ2-3|TRBD2|NA|TRBV5-1
CASRRTGLAETPSTDTQYF
TGCGCCAGCAGGAGAACCGGACTAGCGGAAACTCCAAGCACAGATACGCAGTATTTT
>TRBJ2-5|NA|NA|TRBV6-6
CASSYLLLGGLETQYF
TGTGCCAGCAGTTACCTCTTGCTGGGGGGGCTAGAGACCCAGTACTTC
>TRBJ1-3|TRBD1|once|TRBV15
CATSTGGQANTIYF
TGTGCCACCAGCACAGGGGGACAGGCGAACACCATATATTTT
>TRBJ2-2|TRBD2|NA|TRBV30
CAWNGGRVYGELFF
TGTGCCTGGAATGGCGGGAGGGTTTACGGGGAGCTGTTTTTT
>TRBJ1-6|TRBD1|NA|TRBV6-5
CASNRDRAYNSPLHF
TGTGCCAGCAACCGGGACAGGGCCTATAATTCACCCCTCCACTTT
>TRBJ1-1|TRBD1|NA|TRBV7-2
CASSWTGTGFSYTEAFF
TGTGCCAGCAGCTGGACCGGGACAGGGTTTAGTTACACTGAAGCTTTCTTT